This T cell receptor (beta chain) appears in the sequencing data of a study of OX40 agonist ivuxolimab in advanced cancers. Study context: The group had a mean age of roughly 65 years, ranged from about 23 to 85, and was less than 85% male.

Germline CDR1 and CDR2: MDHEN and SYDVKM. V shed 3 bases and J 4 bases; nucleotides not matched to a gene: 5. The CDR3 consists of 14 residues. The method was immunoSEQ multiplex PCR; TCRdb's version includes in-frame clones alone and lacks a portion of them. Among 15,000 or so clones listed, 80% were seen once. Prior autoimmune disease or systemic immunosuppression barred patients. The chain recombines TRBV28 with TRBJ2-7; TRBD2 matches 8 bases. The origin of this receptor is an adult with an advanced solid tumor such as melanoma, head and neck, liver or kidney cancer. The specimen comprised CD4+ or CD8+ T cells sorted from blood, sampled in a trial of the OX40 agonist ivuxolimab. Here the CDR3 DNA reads TGTGCCAGCAGTTTCGCGGGGGGCCTTTACGAGCAGTACTTC. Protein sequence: CASSFAGGLYEQYF.